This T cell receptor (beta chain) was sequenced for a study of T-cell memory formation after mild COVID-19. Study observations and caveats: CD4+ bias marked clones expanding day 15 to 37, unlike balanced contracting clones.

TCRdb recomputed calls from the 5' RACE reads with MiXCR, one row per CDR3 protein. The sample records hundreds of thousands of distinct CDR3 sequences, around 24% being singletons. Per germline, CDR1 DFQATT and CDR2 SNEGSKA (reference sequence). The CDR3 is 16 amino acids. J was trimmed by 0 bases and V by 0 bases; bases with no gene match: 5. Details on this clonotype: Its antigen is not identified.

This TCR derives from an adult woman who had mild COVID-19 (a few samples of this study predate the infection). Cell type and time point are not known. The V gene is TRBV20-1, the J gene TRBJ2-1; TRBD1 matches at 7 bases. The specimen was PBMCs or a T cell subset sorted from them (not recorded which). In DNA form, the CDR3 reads TGCAGTGCTAGAGATCCCGGGACAGTCTCCTACAATGAGCAGTTCTTC. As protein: CSARDPGTVSYNEQFF.